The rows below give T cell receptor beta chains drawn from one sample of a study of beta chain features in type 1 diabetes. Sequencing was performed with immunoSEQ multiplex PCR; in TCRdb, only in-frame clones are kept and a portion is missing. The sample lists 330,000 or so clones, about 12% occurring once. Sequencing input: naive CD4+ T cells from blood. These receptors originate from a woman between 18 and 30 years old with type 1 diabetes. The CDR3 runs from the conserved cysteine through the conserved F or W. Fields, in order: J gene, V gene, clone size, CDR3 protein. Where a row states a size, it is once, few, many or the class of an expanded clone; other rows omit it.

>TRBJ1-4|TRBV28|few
CASSSLLTGWAAKLFF
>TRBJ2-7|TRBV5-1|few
CASSPPAVEQYF
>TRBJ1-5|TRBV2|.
CASNGQGLLNQPQHF
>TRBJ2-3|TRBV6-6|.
CASSYQGQLGTDTQYF
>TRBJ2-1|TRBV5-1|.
CASSFPLTGHNEQFF
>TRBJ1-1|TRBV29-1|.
CSVESGVAFF
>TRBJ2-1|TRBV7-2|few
CASSLPTRRNEQFF
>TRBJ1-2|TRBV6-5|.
CASSTLQGYYGYTF
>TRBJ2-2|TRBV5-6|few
CASSFRGTGATGELFF
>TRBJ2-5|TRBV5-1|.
CASSEGQTWAGETQYF
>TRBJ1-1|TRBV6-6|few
CASSWDRNTEAFF
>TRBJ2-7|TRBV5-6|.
CASSLVGTASYEQYF
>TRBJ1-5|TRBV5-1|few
CASSLAIRGYSNQPQHF
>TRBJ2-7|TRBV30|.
CAWSRDTRYEQYF
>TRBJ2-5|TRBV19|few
CASSPDRGPGETQYF
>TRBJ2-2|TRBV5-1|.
CASTLNGELFF
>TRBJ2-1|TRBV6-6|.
CASGQTYNEQFF
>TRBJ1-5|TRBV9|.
CASSVGDRFSRAQHF
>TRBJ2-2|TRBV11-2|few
CASSPYATSWVPGELFF
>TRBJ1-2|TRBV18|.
CASSPDRTHGYTF
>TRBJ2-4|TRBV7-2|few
CASSLAPRGDIQYF
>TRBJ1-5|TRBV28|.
CASSFGQPQHF
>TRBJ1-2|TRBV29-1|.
CSGRGGTREDGYTF
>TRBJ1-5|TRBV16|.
CASSRIRAGNQPQHF